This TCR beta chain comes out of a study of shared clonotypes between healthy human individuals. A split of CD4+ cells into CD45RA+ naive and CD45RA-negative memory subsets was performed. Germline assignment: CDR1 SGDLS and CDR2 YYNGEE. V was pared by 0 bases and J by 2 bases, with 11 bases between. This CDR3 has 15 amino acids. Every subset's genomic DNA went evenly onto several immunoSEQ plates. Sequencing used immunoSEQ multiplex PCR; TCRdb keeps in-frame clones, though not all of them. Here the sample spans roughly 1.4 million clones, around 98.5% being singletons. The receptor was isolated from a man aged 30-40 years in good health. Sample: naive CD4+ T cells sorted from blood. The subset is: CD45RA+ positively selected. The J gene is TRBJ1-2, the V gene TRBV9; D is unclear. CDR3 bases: TGTGCCAGCAGCGTAGCCGAAAGATCCAACTATGGCTACACCTTC. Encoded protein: CASSVAERSNYGYTF.